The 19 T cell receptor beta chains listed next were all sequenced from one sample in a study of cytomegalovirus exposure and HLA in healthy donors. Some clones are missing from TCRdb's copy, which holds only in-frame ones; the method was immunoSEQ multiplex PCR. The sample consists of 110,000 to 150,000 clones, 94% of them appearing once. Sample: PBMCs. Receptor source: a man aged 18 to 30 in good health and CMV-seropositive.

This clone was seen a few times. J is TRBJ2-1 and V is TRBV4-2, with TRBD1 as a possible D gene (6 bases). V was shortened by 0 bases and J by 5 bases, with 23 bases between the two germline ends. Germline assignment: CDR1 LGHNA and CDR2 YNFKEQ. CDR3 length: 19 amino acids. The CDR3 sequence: CASSQDYGGQPDWDNEQFF. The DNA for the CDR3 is TGTGCCAGCAGCCAAGATTATGGGGGCCAGCCAGATTGGGACAATGAGCAGTTCTTC.

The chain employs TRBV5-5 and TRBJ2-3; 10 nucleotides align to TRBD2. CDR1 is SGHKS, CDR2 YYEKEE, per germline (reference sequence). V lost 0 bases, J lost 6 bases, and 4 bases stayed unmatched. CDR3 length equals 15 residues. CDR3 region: CASSLGPSGGDTQYF. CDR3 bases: TGTGCCAGCAGCTTGGGTCCTAGCGGGGGCGATACGCAGTATTTT. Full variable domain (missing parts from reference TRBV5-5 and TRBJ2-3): DAGVTQSPTHLIKTRGQQVTLRCSPISGHKSVSWYQQVLGQGPQFIFQYYEKEERGRGNFPDRFSARQFPNYSSELNVNALLLGDSALYLCASSLGPSGGDTQYFGPGTRLTVL.

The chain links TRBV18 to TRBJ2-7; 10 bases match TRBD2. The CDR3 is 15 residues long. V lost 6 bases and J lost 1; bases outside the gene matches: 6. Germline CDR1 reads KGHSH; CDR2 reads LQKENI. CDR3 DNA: TGTGCCAGCTCCCCGAAGCGGGAGGGGTCCTACGAGCAGTACTTC. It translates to CASSPKREGSYEQYF.

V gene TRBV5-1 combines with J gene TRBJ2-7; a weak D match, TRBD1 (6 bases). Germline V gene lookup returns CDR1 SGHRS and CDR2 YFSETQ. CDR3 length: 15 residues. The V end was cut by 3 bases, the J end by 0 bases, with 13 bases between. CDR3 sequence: CASSSSTGSSYEQYF. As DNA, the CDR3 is TGCGCCAGCAGCTCCTCAACAGGGAGCTCCTACGAGCAGTACTTC.

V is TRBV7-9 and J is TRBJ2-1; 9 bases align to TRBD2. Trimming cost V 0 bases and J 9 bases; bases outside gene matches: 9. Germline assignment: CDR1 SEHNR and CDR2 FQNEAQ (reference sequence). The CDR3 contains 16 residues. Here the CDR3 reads CASSLASGRLSSEQFF. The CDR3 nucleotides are TGTGCCAGCAGCTTAGCTAGCGGGAGACTGTCAAGTGAGCAGTTCTTC.

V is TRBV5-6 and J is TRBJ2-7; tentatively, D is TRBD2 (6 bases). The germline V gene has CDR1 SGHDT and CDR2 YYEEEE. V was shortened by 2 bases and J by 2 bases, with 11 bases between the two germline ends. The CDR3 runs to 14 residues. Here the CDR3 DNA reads TGTGCCAGCAGCTTTATAGGGGAGGCCTACGAGCAGTACTTC. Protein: CASSFIGEAYEQYF.

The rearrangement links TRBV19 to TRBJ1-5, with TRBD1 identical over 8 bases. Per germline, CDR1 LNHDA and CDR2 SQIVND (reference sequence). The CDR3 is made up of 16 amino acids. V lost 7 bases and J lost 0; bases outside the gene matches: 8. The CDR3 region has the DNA TGTGCCAGTACCCCGGACAGGGACTATAGCAATCAGCCCCAGCATTTT. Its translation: CASTPDRDYSNQPQHF.

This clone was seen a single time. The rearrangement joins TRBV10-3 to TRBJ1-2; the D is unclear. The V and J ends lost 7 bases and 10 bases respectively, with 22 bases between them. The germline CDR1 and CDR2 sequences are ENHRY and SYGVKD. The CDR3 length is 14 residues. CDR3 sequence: CAINPQRHGEDYTF. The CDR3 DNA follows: TGTGCCATCAACCCTCAGCGCCACGGGGAGGACTACACCTTC.

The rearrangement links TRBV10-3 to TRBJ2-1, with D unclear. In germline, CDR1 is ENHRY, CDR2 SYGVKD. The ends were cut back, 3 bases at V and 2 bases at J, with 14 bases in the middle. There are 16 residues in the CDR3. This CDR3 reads CAISDRARRTYNEQFF. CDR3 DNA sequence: TGTGCCATCAGTGATCGCGCTAGAAGAACCTACAATGAGCAGTTCTTC.

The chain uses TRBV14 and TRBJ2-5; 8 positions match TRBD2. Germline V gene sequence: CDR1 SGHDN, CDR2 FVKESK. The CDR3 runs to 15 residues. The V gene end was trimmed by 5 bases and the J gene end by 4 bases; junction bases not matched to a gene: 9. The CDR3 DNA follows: TGTGCCAGCAGCGGGAAGCGGGAGACAGCAGAGACCCAGTACTTC. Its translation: CASSGKRETAETQYF.

The CDR3 reads CASSNGLAGSDTQYF. In nucleotides, the CDR3 is TGTGCCAGCAGCAACGGACTAGCGGGATCAGATACGCAGTATTTT. V usage is TRBV7-2 and J usage is TRBJ2-3, with 12 bases lining up with TRBD2. CDR1 is SGHTA and CDR2 is FQGNSA in the germline V gene. With V trimmed by 5 bases and J by 4 bases, 4 bases remained unmatched. This CDR3 contains 15 residues.

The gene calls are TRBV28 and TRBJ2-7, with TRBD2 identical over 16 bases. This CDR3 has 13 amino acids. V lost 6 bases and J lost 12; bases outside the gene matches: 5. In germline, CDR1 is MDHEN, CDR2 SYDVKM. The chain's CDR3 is CASSQGLAGGGYF. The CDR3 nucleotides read TGTGCCAGCAGCCAGGGACTAGCGGGAGGGGGGTACTTC.

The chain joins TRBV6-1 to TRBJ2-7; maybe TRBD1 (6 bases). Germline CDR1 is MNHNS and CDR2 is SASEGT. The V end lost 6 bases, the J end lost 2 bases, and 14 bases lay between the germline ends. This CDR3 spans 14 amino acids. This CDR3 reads CASSQGGNAYEQYF. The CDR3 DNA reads TGTGCCAGCAGCCAAGGGGGAAACGCCTACGAGCAGTACTTC.

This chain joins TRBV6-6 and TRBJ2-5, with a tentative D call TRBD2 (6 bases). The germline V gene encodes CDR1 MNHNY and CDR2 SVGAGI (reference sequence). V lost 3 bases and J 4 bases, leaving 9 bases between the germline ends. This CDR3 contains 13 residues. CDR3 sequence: CASSYEAGETQYF. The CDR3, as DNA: TGTGCCAGCAGTTATGAAGCGGGAGAGACCCAGTACTTC.

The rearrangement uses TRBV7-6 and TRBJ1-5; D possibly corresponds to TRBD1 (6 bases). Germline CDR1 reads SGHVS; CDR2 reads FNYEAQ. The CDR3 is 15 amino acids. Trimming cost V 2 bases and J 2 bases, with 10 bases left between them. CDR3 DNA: TGTGCCAGCAGCTTAAGGGAGGGGGGCAATCAGCCCCAGCATTTT. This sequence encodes CASSLREGGNQPQHF.

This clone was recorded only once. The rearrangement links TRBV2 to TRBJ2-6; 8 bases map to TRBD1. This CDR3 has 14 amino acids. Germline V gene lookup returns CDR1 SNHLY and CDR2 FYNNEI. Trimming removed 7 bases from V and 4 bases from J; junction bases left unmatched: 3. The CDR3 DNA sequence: TGTGCCAGCACCGGACAGGGAGGGGCCAACGTCCTGACTTTC. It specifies CASTGQGGANVLTF.

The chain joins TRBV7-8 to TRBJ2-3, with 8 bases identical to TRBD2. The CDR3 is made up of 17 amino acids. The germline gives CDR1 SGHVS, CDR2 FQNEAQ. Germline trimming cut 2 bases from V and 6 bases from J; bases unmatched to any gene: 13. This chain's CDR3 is CASSLPPSSGSTDTQYF. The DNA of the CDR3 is TGTGCCAGCAGCTTACCACCGAGCAGCGGGAGTACGGATACGCAGTATTTT. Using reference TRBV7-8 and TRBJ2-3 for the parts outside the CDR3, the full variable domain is GAGVSQSPRYKVAKRGQDVALRCDPISGHVSLFWYQQALGQGPEFLTYFQNEAQLDKSGLPSDRFFAERPEGSVSTLKIQRTQQEDSAVYLCASSLPPSSGSTDTQYFGPGTRLTVL.

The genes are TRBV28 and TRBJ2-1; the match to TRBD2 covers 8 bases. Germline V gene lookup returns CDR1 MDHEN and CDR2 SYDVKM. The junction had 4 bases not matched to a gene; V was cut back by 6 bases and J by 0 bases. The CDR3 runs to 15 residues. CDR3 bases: TGTGCCAGCAGGAGCGGGGGAAGCTCCTACAATGAGCAGTTCTTC. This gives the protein CASRSGGSSYNEQFF.

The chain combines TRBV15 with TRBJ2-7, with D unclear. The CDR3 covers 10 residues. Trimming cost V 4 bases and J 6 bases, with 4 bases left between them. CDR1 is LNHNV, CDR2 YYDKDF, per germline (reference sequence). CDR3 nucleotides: TGTGCCACCAGCACAGGCGAGCAGTACTTC. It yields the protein CATSTGEQYF.